This TCR beta chain is from a study of patients and donors after allogeneic stem cell transplantation. This CDR3 contains 15 residues. The germline CDR1 and CDR2 sequences are MNHEY and SVGEGT. The V gene lost 7 bases and the J gene lost 5 bases, with 18 bases spanning the gap. The table lists this clonotype with a few counts. Using its own MiXCR run on the RT-PCR reads, TCRdb lists one record per CDR3 protein. The sample yields about a million distinct CDR3 sequences, 15% to 20% seen once. The chain uses TRBV6-2 or TRBV6-3 and TRBJ2-1; tentative D call: TRBD1 (6 bases). This TCR was recovered from a human donor who was either an allogeneic HSCT recipient or a stem cell or donor lymphocyte infusion donor (not recorded which). It is not recorded whose cells these are; they may come from a transplant donor. The sequenced sample consisted of blood, either unsorted or a sorted T cell fraction (not recorded which). Here the CDR3 reads CASNTYREINNEQFF. CDR3 coding DNA: TGTGCCAGCAACACTTACAGGGAGATCAACAATGAGCAGTTCTTC.